This TCR beta chain emerged from a study of blood T cell repertoires in COVID-19. The wider study: COVID-19 samples, acute and convalescent, were from the United States, Italy and Spain.

Profiling relied on immunoSEQ multiplex PCR, and the TCRdb table lists in-frame clones only, not all of them. The profile shows some 150,000 clones, 70% to 85% of them singletons. CDR3 length equals 14 residues. Looked up from germline, CDR1 is SGHRS and CDR2 is YFSETQ. Trimming cost V 1 base and J 2 bases, with 9 bases left between them. Sequences were obtained from peripheral blood. V gene TRBV5-1 combines with J gene TRBJ2-5; perhaps TRBD2 as D (6 bases). The clonotype was recovered from a woman aged 50 to 65 in a cohort sampled during active or convalescent COVID-19. The CDR3 loop reads CASSLMGGQETQYF. The CDR3 DNA reads TGCGCCAGCAGCTTGATGGGGGGTCAAGAGACCCAGTACTTC.